Following are 29 T cell receptor beta chains from one sample sequenced in a study of T cell repertoires in cytomegalovirus infection. These TCRs are of unknown antigen specificity. TCRdb called the reads again in MiXCR, with one record for every CDR3 protein. The profile shows just over 450,000 distinct CDR3 sequences, approximately 46% of them singletons. Sequenced here: cultured PBMCs, sampled from culture after CMV antigen stimulation. The receptors come from a human donor in good health (CMV status not recorded). Some clones in this sample may be carry-over from other donors' samples.

This clonotype was detected a few times. V is TRBV7-2 and J is TRBJ2-1; D gene unclear. With 5 bases removed from V and 10 bases from J, the gap between germline ends came to 6 bases. Per the germline V gene, CDR1 is SGHTA and CDR2 is FQGNSA. The CDR3 consists of 10 residues. CDR3 in DNA: TGTGCCAGCAGCCGCGGAGAGCAGTTCTTC. This sequence encodes CASSRGEQFF.

This chain joins TRBV7-2 and TRBJ2-1; TRBD1 might be the D (6 bases). Germline CDR1 SGHTA, CDR2 FQGNSA. V was pared by 3 bases and J by 10 bases, with 10 bases between. CDR3 length equals 12 residues. CDR3 nucleotides: TGTGCCAGCAGCTTGACAGGCGGAGAGCAGTTCTTC. This codes for CASSLTGGEQFF.

The chain links TRBV2 to TRBJ2-5; 9 positions match TRBD2. The V gene end was trimmed by 0 bases and the J gene end by 2 bases; junction bases not matched to a gene: 7. The CDR3 is 17 amino acids. The germline gives CDR1 SNHLY, CDR2 FYNNEI. CDR3 amino acids: CASSEATQRGAQETQYF. CDR3 DNA: TGTGCCAGCAGTGAAGCGACCCAGCGGGGGGCTCAAGAGACCCAGTACTTC.

This chain connects TRBV7-2 to TRBJ1-6, with D unclear. The length of the CDR3 is 14 residues. Germline lookup yields CDR1 SGHTA and CDR2 FQGNSA. V was shortened by 1 base and J by 7 bases, with 8 bases between the two germline ends. In DNA form, the CDR3 reads TGTGCCAGCAGCTTAGGGGCCGCAAATTCACCCCTCCACTTT. Translation: CASSLGAANSPLHF.

The chain has TRBV12-3 or TRBV12-4 and TRBJ2-4; D is undetermined. This CDR3 contains 14 residues. The ends were cut back, 6 bases at V and 0 bases at J, with 9 bases in the middle. The DNA for the CDR3 is TGTGCCAGCAGGCCCCGTATAGCCAAAAACATTCAGTACTTC. It specifies CASRPRIAKNIQYF.

The DNA of the CDR3 is TGTGCCAGCAGCCACCTCAACAATGAGCAGTTCTTC. Encoded protein: CASSHLNNEQFF. The rearrangement joins TRBV7-9 to TRBJ2-1, with D hard to call. V was shortened by 5 bases and J by 5 bases, with 7 bases between the two germline ends. Germline V gene lookup returns CDR1 SEHNR and CDR2 FQNEAQ (reference sequence). This CDR3 comprises 12 residues.

In its sample, this clonotype was seen a few times. V is TRBV7-2 and J is TRBJ1-6; 7 positions agree with TRBD1. Trimming took 5 bases from V and 11 from J; bases not matched to a gene: 12. Germline values: CDR1 SGHTA, CDR2 FQGNSA. CDR3 length: 15 amino acids. CDR3 sequence: CASSVTGILGTPLHF. As DNA, the CDR3 is TGTGCCAGCAGCGTGACAGGGATCCTGGGGACACCCCTCCACTTT.

This chain uses TRBV18 with TRBJ1-4; 8 nucleotides align to TRBD1. The germline CDR1 and CDR2 sequences are KGHSH and LQKENI. CDR3 length: 13 amino acids. After removal of 7 bases from V and 8 bases from J, the junction contained 6 bases not matched to a gene. The CDR3 is CASYGQGGEKLFF. The DNA of the CDR3 is TGTGCCAGCTACGGACAGGGAGGGGAAAAACTGTTTTTT.

The chain employs TRBV18 and TRBJ2-1; 8 bases agree with TRBD2. V lost 3 bases, J lost 4 bases, and 5 bases stayed unmatched. The CDR3 is made up of 15 amino acids. The V gene's germline CDR1 is KGHSH and CDR2 LQKENI. CDR3 region: CASSPPTSAYNEQFF. The CDR3 coding sequence is TGTGCCAGCTCACCCCCGACTAGCGCGTACAATGAGCAGTTCTTC. Full variable domain (outside the CDR3, taken from reference TRBV18 and TRBJ2-1): NAGVMQNPRHLVRRRGQEARLRCSPMKGHSHVYWYRQLPEEGLKFMVYLQKENIIDESGMPKERFSAEFPKEGPSILRIQQVVRGDSAAYFCASSPPTSAYNEQFFGPGTRLTVL.

The chain carries TRBV6-2 or TRBV6-3 and TRBJ2-5; perhaps TRBD2 as D (5 bases). V was pared by 6 bases and J by 1 base, with 9 bases between. CDR3 length: 13 amino acids. In germline, CDR1 is MNHEY, CDR2 SVGEGT. The CDR3 protein is CASRASSQETQYF. CDR3 bases: TGTGCCAGCAGAGCTAGCAGCCAAGAGACCCAGTACTTC.

This chain uses TRBV7-2 with TRBJ2-4, with D perhaps TRBD2 (6 bases). Germline V gene sequence: CDR1 SGHTA, CDR2 FQGNSA. This CDR3 is 13 amino acids long. Trimming cost V 1 base and J 9 bases, with 10 bases left between them. Written as DNA, the CDR3 is TGTGCCAGCAGCTTAGACCAGGGAGGCATTCAGTACTTC. Protein: CASSLDQGGIQYF.

This rearrangement joins TRBV12-3 or TRBV12-4 to TRBJ2-1, with D possibly matching TRBD1 (5 bases). The V end lost 1 base, the J end lost 10 bases, and 14 bases lay between the germline ends. The CDR3 runs to 14 residues. In DNA, the CDR3 is TGTGCCAGCAGTTTAGGGGGCCGGAAAACCGAGCAGTTCTTC. Amino acid sequence: CASSLGGRKTEQFF.

The rearrangement uses TRBV28 and TRBJ1-1, with TRBD1 identical over 7 bases. The length of the CDR3 is 15 residues. Germline V lookup: CDR1 MDHEN, CDR2 SYDVKM. The junction had 9 bases not matched to a gene; V was cut back by 7 bases and J by 1 base. DNA of the CDR3: TGTGCCAGCATCCTATCGGACAGGCCGAACACTGAAGCTTTCTTT. Protein: CASILSDRPNTEAFF.

The V gene is TRBV6-1, the J gene TRBJ2-6, with D unresolved. V shed 2 bases and J shed 0 bases, with 17 bases lying between them. This CDR3 has 19 residues. Germline V gives CDR1 MNHNS, CDR2 SASEGT. The DNA for the CDR3 is TGTGCCAGCAGTGAATGGGGTCCGGGTCCTTACTCTGGGGCCAACGTCCTGACTTTC. It is translated as CASSEWGPGPYSGANVLTF.

The V gene is TRBV6-5, the J gene TRBJ2-5; D gene ambiguous. Germline V CDR1 and CDR2: MNHEY, SVGAGI. V shed 5 bases and J shed 5 bases, with 21 bases lying between them. CDR3 length: 16 amino acids. This chain's CDR3 is CASSTDPPRWRETQYF. The CDR3 DNA sequence: TGTGCCAGCAGTACAGACCCACCAAGGTGGCGTGAGACCCAGTACTTC.

This clonotype was observed a handful of times. CDR3 sequence reads: CASSPTGANYGYTF. The DNA of the CDR3 is TGTGCCAGCTCACCGACAGGGGCTAACTATGGCTACACCTTC. The rearrangement links TRBV18 to TRBJ1-2; 8 nucleotides align to TRBD1. CDR1 and CDR2 (germline): KGHSH, LQKENI. With 3 bases clipped from V and 0 bases from J, the junction kept 0 bases outside the gene matches. This CDR3 is built from 14 residues.

The chain carries TRBV29-1 and TRBJ2-1, with TRBD2 matching 13 bases. Germline V gene data show CDR1 as SQVTM and CDR2 as ANQGSEA. V trimming: 5 bases; J trimming: 7 bases; junction bases outside the gene matches: 8. This CDR3 has 15 amino acids. CDR3 region: CSVRGTSGNLNEQFF. The DNA for the CDR3 is TGCAGCGTTCGAGGGACTAGCGGGAATTTGAATGAGCAGTTCTTC.

This clonotype was recorded many times. The chain uses TRBV7-2 and TRBJ2-1; D may be TRBD2 (7 bases). Trimming left V 1 base short and J 10 bases short, with 17 bases between. The CDR3 consists of 15 residues. Germline V gives CDR1 SGHTA, CDR2 FQGNSA. This CDR3 is CASSLVWGGAQEQFF. Written as DNA, the CDR3 is TGTGCCAGCAGCTTAGTATGGGGGGGGGCCCAAGAGCAGTTCTTC.

V gene TRBV6-6 combines with J gene TRBJ2-7, with 8 bases matching TRBD1. Germline lookup yields CDR1 MNHNY and CDR2 SVGAGI (reference sequence). With 5 bases clipped from V and 7 bases from J, the junction kept 10 bases outside the gene matches. The CDR3 runs to 14 residues. The CDR3 sequence: CASSPDRVVGEQYF. The CDR3 coding sequence is TGTGCCAGCAGTCCGGACAGGGTGGTGGGGGAGCAGTACTTC.

V is TRBV6-2 or TRBV6-3 and J is TRBJ2-5; 9 bases align to TRBD1. The germline CDR1 and CDR2 sequences are MNHEY and SVGEGT. V was pared by 10 bases and J by 8 bases, with 8 bases of the junction left unmatched. This CDR3 contains 12 residues. CDR3 sequence: CATRGQGDTQYF. The CDR3 coding sequence is TGTGCCACCAGGGGACAGGGAGACACCCAGTACTTC.

This chain uses TRBV15 with TRBJ2-2, with TRBD2 identical over 8 bases. Germline V gene data show CDR1 as LNHNV and CDR2 as YYDKDF (reference sequence). The CDR3 is 15 residues long. V lost 0 bases, J lost 4 bases, and 1 base stayed unmatched. CDR3 DNA sequence: TGTGCCACCAGCAGAGACCGGGGGGGCACCGGGGAGCTGTTTTTT. Protein sequence: CATSRDRGGTGELFF.

The chain recombines TRBV24-1 with TRBJ2-3, with D perhaps being TRBD1 or TRBD2 (6 bases each). This CDR3 spans 15 amino acids. V was pared by 2 bases and J by 4 bases, with 12 bases between. Germline CDR1 KGHDR, CDR2 SFDVKD. In nucleotides, the CDR3 is TGTGCCACCAGTGATTCCTACCGGGGGCCAGATACGCAGTATTTT. It codes for CATSDSYRGPDTQYF.

This chain connects TRBV19 to TRBJ2-1; possibly TRBD1 for D (5 bases). The V gene's germline CDR1 is LNHDA and CDR2 SQIVND (reference sequence). CDR3 length: 15 amino acids. V was shortened by 0 bases and J by 12 bases, with 18 bases between the two germline ends. CDR3 loop: CASSIDLLGPKRQFF. The CDR3 DNA is TGTGCCAGTAGTATAGATCTATTGGGGCCTAAGCGGCAGTTCTTC.

This clonotype was observed a few times. The chain combines TRBV20-1 with TRBJ1-2; 10 bases match TRBD1. This CDR3 contains 16 residues. Germline lookup yields CDR1 DFQATT and CDR2 SNEGSKA (reference sequence). The ends lost 6 bases at V and 0 bases at J; junction bases unmatched: 10. CDR3 DNA sequence: TGCAGTGCCATCCGGGACAGGGGCCCCTCTAACTATGGCTACACCTTC. Its protein product is CSAIRDRGPSNYGYTF.

The V and J genes are TRBV6-2 or TRBV6-3 and TRBJ2-7, with TRBD2 matching over 11 bases. CDR1 is MNHEY and CDR2 is SVGEGT in the germline V gene. V was clipped by 5 bases and J by 0 bases; unmatched bases: 9. The CDR3 is made up of 17 amino acids. As DNA, the CDR3 is TGTGCCAGCAGTGGGCCCGAACTAGCGGGAGACTCCTACGAGCAGTACTTC. Amino acids: CASSGPELAGDSYEQYF.

This clonotype showed up just a few times. This sequence joins TRBV12-3 or TRBV12-4 and TRBJ2-7; D could derive from TRBD1 or TRBD2 (5 bases each). CDR3 length: 11 amino acids. Trimming removed 3 bases at V and 8 bases at J, with 8 bases between. CDR3 nucleotides: TGTGCCAGCAGTTTGACGGGACAGCAGTACTTC. Its translation: CASSLTGQQYF.

The gene calls are TRBV29-1 and TRBJ1-2; 7 nucleotides align to TRBD1. The CDR3 sequence is 13 residues long. Unmatched junction bases numbered 9, after V lost 6 bases and J lost 5 bases. The germline V gene encodes CDR1 SQVTM and CDR2 ANQGSEA. The CDR3 sequence: CSVGRDSAYGYTF. The CDR3 DNA is TGCAGCGTCGGCCGGGACAGCGCATATGGCTACACCTTC.

This clonotype came up a few times. V usage is TRBV6-1 and J usage is TRBJ1-6, with 8 nucleotides matching TRBD1. Germline V gene data show CDR1 as MNHNS and CDR2 as SASEGT. This CDR3 comprises 13 residues. J gave up 8 bases and V 6 bases, and 3 bases lay outside the gene matches. CDR3 residues: CASRLDRDSPLHF. The CDR3, as DNA: TGTGCCAGCAGGCTGGACAGGGATTCACCCCTCCACTTT.

There are a few counts of this clonotype. The V gene is TRBV6-5, the J gene TRBJ1-6, with a weak D call TRBD1 (5 bases). Germline CDR1 MNHEY, CDR2 SVGAGI. CDR3 length equals 18 residues. Trimming took off 2 bases at V and 0 bases at J, with 14 bases between the two ends. The CDR3 is CASSYGQGLSSYNSPLHF. CDR3 bases: TGTGCCAGCAGTTACGGACAAGGGTTGAGCTCCTATAATTCACCCCTCCACTTT.